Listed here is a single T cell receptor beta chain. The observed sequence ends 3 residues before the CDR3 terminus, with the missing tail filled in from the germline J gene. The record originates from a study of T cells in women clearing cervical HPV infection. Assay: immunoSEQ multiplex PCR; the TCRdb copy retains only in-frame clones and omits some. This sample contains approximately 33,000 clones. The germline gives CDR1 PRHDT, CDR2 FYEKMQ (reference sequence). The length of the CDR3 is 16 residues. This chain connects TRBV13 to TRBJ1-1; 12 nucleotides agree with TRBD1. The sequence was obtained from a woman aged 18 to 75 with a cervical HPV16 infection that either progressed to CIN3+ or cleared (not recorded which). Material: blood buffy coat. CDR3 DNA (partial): TGTGCCAGCAGCTTCATTACCGGGACAGGGGGCGTGGGA. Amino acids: CASSFITGTGGVG. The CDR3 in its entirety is CASSFITGTGGVGAFF.